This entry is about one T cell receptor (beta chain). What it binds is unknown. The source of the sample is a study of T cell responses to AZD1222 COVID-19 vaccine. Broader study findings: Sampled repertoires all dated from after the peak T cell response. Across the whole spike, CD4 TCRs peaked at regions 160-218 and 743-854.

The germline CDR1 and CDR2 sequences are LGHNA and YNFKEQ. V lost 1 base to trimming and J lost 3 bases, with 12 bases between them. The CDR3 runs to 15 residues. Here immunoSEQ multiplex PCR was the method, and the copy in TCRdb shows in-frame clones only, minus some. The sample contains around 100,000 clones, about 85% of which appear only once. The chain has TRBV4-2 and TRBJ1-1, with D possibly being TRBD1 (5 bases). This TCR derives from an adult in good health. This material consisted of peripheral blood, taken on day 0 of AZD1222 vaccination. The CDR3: CASSQAGGEDTEAFF. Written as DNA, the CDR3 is TGTGCCAGCAGCCAAGCGGGGGGGGAGGACACTGAAGCTTTCTTT.